Below are 11 T cell receptor beta chains sequenced from a single sample in a study of shared clonotypes between healthy human individuals. Sequencing used immunoSEQ multiplex PCR; TCRdb keeps in-frame clones, though not all of them. The table has fewer than 400,000 clones, roughly 70% seen once; the top ten hold about 9.4%. Material: memory CD4+ T cells sorted from blood. Subset defined: CD45RA-negative fraction. These receptors were collected from a man aged 25-40 years in good health.

V is TRBV29-1 and J is TRBJ1-3; D is undetermined. The CDR3 sequence is 15 residues long. V was shortened by 4 bases and J by 0 bases, with 13 bases between the two germline ends. CDR1 is SQVTM and CDR2 is ANQGSEA in the germline V gene. The CDR3 nucleotides are TGCAGCGTTGTATTCCCTGTGAGCTCTGGAAACACCATATATTTT. It codes for CSVVFPVSSGNTIYF.

A word on this clone: Different DNA sequences within this sample yield the same CDR3. The chain uses TRBV2 and TRBJ2-3; 7 bases fit TRBD2. This CDR3 has 13 amino acids. Looked up from germline, CDR1 is SNHLY and CDR2 is FYNNEI. The CDR3 DNA reads TGTGCAAGCGGGCTAGCGGGCACAGATACGCAGTATTTT. This codes for CASGLAGTDTQYF.

This clone was seen only a few times. This rearrangement joins TRBV5-1 to TRBJ2-7; D assignment may be TRBD1 or TRBD2 (5 bases each). This CDR3 has 18 residues. Germline CDR1 SGHRS, CDR2 YFSETQ. V gave up 5 bases and J gave up 2 bases, with 26 bases separating them. CDR3 sequence: CASSHPLSRDRNTYEQYF. CDR3 in DNA: TGCGCCAGCAGTCATCCCCTCTCCCGGGACCGGAACACCTACGAGCAGTACTTC.

This clone came up many times. The rearrangement uses TRBV6-6 and TRBJ2-4, with 7 bases matching TRBD2. The V segment lost 7 bases and the J segment 2 bases; nucleotides outside the gene matches: 8. The CDR3 covers 15 residues. CDR1 MNHNY and CDR2 SVGAGI come from the germline V gene (reference sequence). Here the CDR3 reads CASISLGGPKNIQYF. Here the CDR3 DNA reads TGTGCCAGCATAAGCCTGGGAGGGCCCAAAAACATTCAGTACTTC.

This clone was seen only a few times. V and J are TRBV29-1 and TRBJ2-1; D is undetermined. The CDR3 totals 12 residues. Between the trimmed V and J ends, which lost 4 bases and 9 bases, there was a span of 13 bases. The V gene's germline CDR1 is SQVTM and CDR2 ANQGSEA. CDR3 region: CSVGNIGTEQFF. The CDR3 DNA sequence: TGCAGCGTTGGCAATATAGGCACTGAGCAGTTCTTC.

The count of this clone is one. The V and J genes are TRBV2 and TRBJ2-1; D remains ambiguous. The germline V gene encodes CDR1 SNHLY and CDR2 FYNNEI. The CDR3 is made up of 14 amino acids. The V and J ends lost 2 bases and 10 bases respectively, with 15 bases between them. The CDR3 nucleotides read TGTGCCAGCAGTGAAATTCGAAATGCACAGGAGCAGTTCTTC. Amino acids: CASSEIRNAQEQFF. The whole variable domain, filled in from reference TRBV2 and TRBJ2-1, reads EPEVTQTPSHQVTQMGQEVILRCVPISNHLYFYWYRQILGQKVEFLVSFYNNEISEKSEIFDDQFSVERPDGSNFTLKIRSTKLEDSAMYFCASSEIRNAQEQFFGPGTRLTVL.

The genes are TRBV28 and TRBJ2-1; 13 positions agree with TRBD2. CDR3 length: 18 amino acids. Germline lookup yields CDR1 MDHEN and CDR2 SYDVKM. Trimming took 2 bases from V and 6 from J; bases not matched to a gene: 10. CDR3 in DNA: TGTGCCAGCAGTTTAATCGTAAACCGACTAGCGGGAGGCAATGAGCAGTTCTTC. Amino acid sequence: CASSLIVNRLAGGNEQFF.

This chain joins TRBV6-5 and TRBJ2-7; 7 bases are a match to TRBD1. Per germline, CDR1 MNHEY and CDR2 SVGAGI. Losses at the gene ends were 5 bases for V and 2 bases for J; bases not matched to a gene: 6. The CDR3 is 14 residues long. For the CDR3, the DNA is TGTGCCAGCAGTCAATGGGACAGACCCTACGAGCAGTACTTC. Protein product: CASSQWDRPYEQYF.

In its sample, this clone was seen once. This chain links TRBV10-3 with TRBJ2-2; weak D call: TRBD1 (6 bases). Per germline, CDR1 ENHRY and CDR2 SYGVKD. The CDR3 has 13 amino acids. The ends were cut back, 6 bases at V and 6 bases at J, with 11 bases in the middle. The CDR3 sequence: CAIRVQGPGELFF. The CDR3 nucleotides read TGTGCCATCAGGGTCCAGGGGCCCGGGGAGCTGTTTTTT.

This sequence joins TRBV28 and TRBJ2-3; a weak D match, TRBD2 (6 bases). This CDR3 is built from 13 residues. Between the trimmed V and J ends, which lost 4 bases and 2 bases, there was a span of 7 bases. From germline, CDR1 is MDHEN and CDR2 SYDVKM. DNA of the CDR3: TGTGCCAGCAGTTGGGACTTCACAGATACGCAGTATTTT. It yields the protein CASSWDFTDTQYF.

This clone was picked up one time. The rearrangement joins TRBV7-9 to TRBJ2-2, with 8 bases fitting TRBD1. CDR1 is SEHNR, CDR2 FQNEAQ, per germline (reference sequence). V dropped 5 bases and J dropped 3; count of bases not matched to a gene: 8. CDR3 length: 16 amino acids. The CDR3 DNA follows: TGTGCCAGCAGCCCATCCCCAGGGGGCGACACCGGGGAGCTGTTTTTT. Translation gives CASSPSPGGDTGELFF.